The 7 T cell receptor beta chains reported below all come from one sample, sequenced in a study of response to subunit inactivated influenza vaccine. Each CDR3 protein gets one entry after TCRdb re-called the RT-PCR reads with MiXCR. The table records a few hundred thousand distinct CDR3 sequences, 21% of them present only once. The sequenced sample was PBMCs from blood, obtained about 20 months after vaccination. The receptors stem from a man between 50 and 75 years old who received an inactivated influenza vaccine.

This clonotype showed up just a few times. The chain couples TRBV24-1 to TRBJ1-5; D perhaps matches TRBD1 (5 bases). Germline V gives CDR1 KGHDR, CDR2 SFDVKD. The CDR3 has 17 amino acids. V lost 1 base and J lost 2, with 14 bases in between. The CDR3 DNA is TGTGCCACCAGTGATTTAAAAAGGGGCAGGGGCAATCAGCCCCAGCATTTT. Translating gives CATSDLKRGRGNQPQHF.

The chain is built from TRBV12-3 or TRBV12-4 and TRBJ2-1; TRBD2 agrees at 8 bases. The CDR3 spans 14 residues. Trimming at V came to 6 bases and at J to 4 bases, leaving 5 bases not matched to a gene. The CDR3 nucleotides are TGTGCCAGCAGAACCGGGACTAGGTACAATGAGCAGTTCTTC. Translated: CASRTGTRYNEQFF.

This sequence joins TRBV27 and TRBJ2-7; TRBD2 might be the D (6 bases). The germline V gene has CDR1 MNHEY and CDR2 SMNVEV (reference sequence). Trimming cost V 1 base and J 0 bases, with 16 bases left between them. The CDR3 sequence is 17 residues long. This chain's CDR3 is CASSLYSSGQGSYEQYF. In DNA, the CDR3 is TGTGCCAGCAGTTTATACTCGAGCGGGCAGGGCTCCTACGAGCAGTACTTC.

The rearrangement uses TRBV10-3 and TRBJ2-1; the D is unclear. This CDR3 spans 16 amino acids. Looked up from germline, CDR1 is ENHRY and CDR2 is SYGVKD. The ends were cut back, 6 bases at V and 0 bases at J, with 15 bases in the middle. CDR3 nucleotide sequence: TGTGCCATCAGCCGCTGGTTTGAGAGCTCCTACAATGAGCAGTTCTTC. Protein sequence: CAISRWFESSYNEQFF.

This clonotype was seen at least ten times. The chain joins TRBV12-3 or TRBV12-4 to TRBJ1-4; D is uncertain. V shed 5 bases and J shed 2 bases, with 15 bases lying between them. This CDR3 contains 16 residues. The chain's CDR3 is CASSSHPGTTNEKLFF. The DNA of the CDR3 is TGTGCCAGCAGTAGTCATCCGGGAACGACTAATGAAAAACTGTTTTTT.

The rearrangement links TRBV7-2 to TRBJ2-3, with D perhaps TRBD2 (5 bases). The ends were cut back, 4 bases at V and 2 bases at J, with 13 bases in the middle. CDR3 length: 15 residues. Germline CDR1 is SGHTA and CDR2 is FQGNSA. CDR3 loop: CASSSRVLATDTQYF. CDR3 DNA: TGTGCCAGCAGCTCGCGGGTTCTAGCCACAGATACGCAGTATTTT.

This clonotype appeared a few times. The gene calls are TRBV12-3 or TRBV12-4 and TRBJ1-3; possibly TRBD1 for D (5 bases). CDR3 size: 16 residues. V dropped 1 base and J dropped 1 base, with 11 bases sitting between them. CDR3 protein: CASSLGGATSGNTIYF. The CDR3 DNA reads TGTGCCAGCAGTTTAGGAGGGGCAACGTCTGGAAACACCATATATTTT.